A single sample gave rise to the 13 T cell receptor beta chains below, sequenced in a study of cytomegalovirus exposure and HLA in healthy donors. PCR involved 60 Vbeta and 13 Jbeta primers. Libraries were prepared by immunoSEQ multiplex PCR; TCRdb keeps only in-frame clonotypes and omits some of them. The sample comprises 130,000 or so clones, roughly 78% of which are singletons, and 5% to 6.5% rests with the top ten. Sequenced: PBMCs. The source of these receptors is a man aged 25-40 years in good health and CMV-seronegative.

This clone was picked up a small number of times. Different DNA sequences within this sample yield the same CDR3. The chain combines TRBV2 with TRBJ2-7; 7 bases fit TRBD2. Looked up from germline, CDR1 is SNHLY and CDR2 is FYNNEI. The CDR3 contains 15 residues. V dropped 7 bases and J dropped 1; count of bases not matched to a gene: 10. CDR3: CASKPPGGSSYEQYF. In DNA form, the CDR3 reads TGTGCCAGCAAACCGCCCGGGGGGTCTTCCTACGAGCAGTACTTC.

This chain connects TRBV11-2 to TRBJ1-1; D is unclear. CDR3 size: 18 residues. Germline V gives CDR1 SGHAT, CDR2 FQNNGV. The V end lost 8 bases, the J end lost 0 bases, and 25 bases lay between the germline ends. The CDR3 is CASRQLRNSGNMNTEAFF. CDR3 coding DNA: TGTGCCAGCCGTCAGCTCAGAAACTCGGGAAATATGAACACTGAAGCTTTCTTT.

This chain connects TRBV6-5 to TRBJ1-5; TRBD1 agrees at 9 bases. V lost 6 bases and J lost 9; bases outside the gene matches: 12. The germline V gene encodes CDR1 MNHEY and CDR2 SVGAGI. The CDR3 spans 15 residues. For the CDR3, the DNA is TGTGCCAGCAGCCCGACGCTGGACAGGGGACGGCCCCAGCATTTT. This gives the protein CASSPTLDRGRPQHF.

This clone has a single count. As DNA, the CDR3 is TGCAGCGTTGGGGGGGACGCAGGGCAGTTCTTC. As protein: CSVGGDAGQFF. The rearrangement links TRBV29-1 to TRBJ2-1; TRBD2 might be the D (6 bases). CDR1 is SQVTM, CDR2 ANQGSEA, per germline. The CDR3 runs to 11 residues. The ends were cut back, 4 bases at V and 12 bases at J, with 13 bases in the middle.

The J gene is TRBJ1-1, the V gene TRBV5-1, with D perhaps matching TRBD1 (5 bases). Germline CDR1 and CDR2: SGHRS and YFSETQ. This CDR3 is built from 13 residues. V was shortened by 3 bases and J by 2 bases, with 8 bases between the two germline ends. The CDR3 is CASSWGVNTEAFF. The CDR3 nucleotides are TGCGCCAGCAGCTGGGGGGTAAACACTGAAGCTTTCTTT.

This clone was seen only a few times. The rearrangement links TRBV5-6 to TRBJ1-6; D is unresolved. The germline V gene encodes CDR1 SGHDT and CDR2 YYEEEE. V lost 6 bases and J 1 base, leaving 11 bases between the germline ends. The CDR3 consists of 15 residues. The CDR3 nucleotides are TGTGCCAGCACCGAGACCGGGTCCTATAATTCACCCCTCCACTTT. Translated, it gives CASTETGSYNSPLHF.

The chain has TRBV28 and TRBJ1-6; 8 bases are a match to TRBD1. V trimming: 3 bases; J trimming: 6 bases; junction bases outside the gene matches: 7. This CDR3 contains 16 residues. Germline V CDR1 and CDR2: MDHEN, SYDVKM. The CDR3 loop reads CASSFPLGTGNSPLHF. The CDR3, as DNA: TGTGCCAGCAGTTTCCCCCTCGGGACAGGTAATTCACCCCTCCACTTT.

The genes are TRBV29-1 and TRBJ2-7; TRBD2 matches at 9 bases. The V and J ends lost 4 bases and 4 bases, in that order; junction bases with no gene match: 5. This CDR3 is 13 amino acids long. CDR1 and CDR2 (germline): SQVTM, ANQGSEA. This chain's CDR3 is CSVGVAGEYEQYF. The CDR3 DNA follows: TGCAGCGTTGGGGTAGCGGGAGAGTACGAGCAGTACTTC.

The sample holds a few counts of this clone. CDR3 DNA: TGTGCCAGCAGTGGATTTGAGGCGGATACGCAGTATTTT. Its translation: CASSGFEADTQYF. The V call is TRBV6-4, the J call TRBJ2-3; D remains unclear. The CDR3 loop spans 13 amino acids. Germline CDR1 is MRHNA and CDR2 is SNTAGT. The germline V and J ends were trimmed by 4 bases and 6 bases, with 11 bases remaining between them.

This clone occurred a few times. CDR3 in DNA: TGTGCCAGCAGCAAAGAGACGACTAGCGGGAGTAGTGAGCAGTACTTC. Amino acid sequence: CASSKETTSGSSEQYF. The chain has TRBV21-1 and TRBJ2-7; the D call TRBD2 from the table was never checked on the DNA. TRBV21-1 is flagged as a pseudogene. The CDR3 covers 16 residues.

This clone appeared a few times. The chain uses TRBV6-5 and TRBJ1-1; 7 bases agree with TRBD1. Per the germline V gene, CDR1 is MNHEY and CDR2 is SVGAGI. Trimming took 5 bases from V and 1 from J; bases not matched to a gene: 4. CDR3 length equals 14 residues. The CDR3 sequence: CASSTTGENTEAFF. CDR3 coding DNA: TGTGCCAGCAGTACCACAGGGGAGAACACTGAAGCTTTCTTT.

The chain recombines TRBV28 with TRBJ2-7; D gene unclear. Germline-derived CDR1 and CDR2 are MDHEN and SYDVKM. This CDR3 has 12 amino acids. The ends were cut back, 3 bases at V and 4 bases at J, with 7 bases in the middle. The CDR3 loop is CASSFQAYEQYF. The CDR3 nucleotides read TGTGCCAGCAGTTTCCAGGCGTACGAGCAGTACTTC.

The CDR3 region has the DNA TGTGCCTGGAGTGAGGGACAGGCTAATTCACCCCTCCACTTT. Translating it yields CAWSEGQANSPLHF. The rearrangement uses TRBV30 and TRBJ1-6; 8 positions agree with TRBD1. Germline V lookup: CDR1 GTSNPN, CDR2 SVGIG (reference sequence). This CDR3 comprises 14 residues. The V gene end was trimmed by 1 base and the J gene end by 6 bases; junction bases not matched to a gene: 2.